This T cell receptor (beta chain) was found in a study of control samples from healthy donors and cancer patients. This CDR3 contains 15 residues. The trim removed 3 bases at V and 4 bases at J, leaving 6 bases unmatched. Germline lookup yields CDR1 LGHNA and CDR2 YNFKEQ. This table comes from immunoSEQ multiplex PCR, and its TCRdb copy is limited to in-frame clones, with some not included. The repertoire holds fewer than 95,000 clones, with 86% as singletons. The chain joins TRBV4-2 to TRBJ2-7; TRBD1 matches 10 bases. The clonotype originates from a woman in her fifties or sixties in good health. The sequenced sample was blood. CDR3 sequence (DNA): TGTGCCAGCAGCCAGCCGGGACAGGGGATTTACGAGCAGTACTTC. Translation: CASSQPGQGIYEQYF.